The TCR beta chain under discussion was sequenced for a study of blood T cell repertoires in COVID-19. In the study overall: Nucleic acid was either cDNA or gDNA, and it came from T cells, B-cell-depleted T cells, or PBMCs.

Per the authors' pipeline: Scientists estimated how many nucleated cells there were by amplifying reference gene primers. Data came from immunoSEQ multiplex PCR; TCRdb stores just in-frame clones and leaves some out. The V and J calls and clone size are taken from that table; D and trimming were inferred from the DNA. The sample includes about 49,000 clones, roughly 79% seen only once; the top ten take about 22%. Enrollment of patients from Seattle took place during active infection, with longitudinal follow-up. Material: peripheral blood. The source of this sequence is a woman aged 80 or over with COVID-19, enrolled during active disease.

The CDR3 loop reads CASSLIPQGANVLTF. DNA for the CDR3: TGTGCCAGCAGTTTGATACCTCAGGGGGCCAACGTCCTGACTTTC. V and J are TRBV28 and TRBJ2-6; D gene ambiguous. The V gene's germline CDR1 is MDHEN and CDR2 SYDVKM. Trimming shortened V by 3 bases and J by 4 bases, and 10 bases separated the two germline ends. This CDR3 has 15 amino acids.